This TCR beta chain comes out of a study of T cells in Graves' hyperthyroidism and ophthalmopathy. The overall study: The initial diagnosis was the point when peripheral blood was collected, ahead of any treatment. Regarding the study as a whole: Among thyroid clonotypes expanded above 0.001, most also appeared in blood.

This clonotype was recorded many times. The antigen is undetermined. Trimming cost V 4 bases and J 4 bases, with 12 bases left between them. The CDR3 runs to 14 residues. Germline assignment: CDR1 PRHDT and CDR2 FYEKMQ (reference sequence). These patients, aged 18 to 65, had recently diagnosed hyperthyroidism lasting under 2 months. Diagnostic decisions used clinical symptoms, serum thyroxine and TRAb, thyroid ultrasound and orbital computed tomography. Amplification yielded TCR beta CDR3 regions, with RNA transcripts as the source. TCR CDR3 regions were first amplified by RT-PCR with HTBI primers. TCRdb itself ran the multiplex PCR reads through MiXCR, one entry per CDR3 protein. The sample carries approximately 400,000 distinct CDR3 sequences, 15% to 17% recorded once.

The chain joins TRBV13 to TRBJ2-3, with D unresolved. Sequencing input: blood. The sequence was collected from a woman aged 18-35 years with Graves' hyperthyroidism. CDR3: CASSSPSLADTQYF. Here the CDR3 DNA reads TGTGCCAGCAGCTCACCCTCATTGGCAGATACGCAGTATTTT.